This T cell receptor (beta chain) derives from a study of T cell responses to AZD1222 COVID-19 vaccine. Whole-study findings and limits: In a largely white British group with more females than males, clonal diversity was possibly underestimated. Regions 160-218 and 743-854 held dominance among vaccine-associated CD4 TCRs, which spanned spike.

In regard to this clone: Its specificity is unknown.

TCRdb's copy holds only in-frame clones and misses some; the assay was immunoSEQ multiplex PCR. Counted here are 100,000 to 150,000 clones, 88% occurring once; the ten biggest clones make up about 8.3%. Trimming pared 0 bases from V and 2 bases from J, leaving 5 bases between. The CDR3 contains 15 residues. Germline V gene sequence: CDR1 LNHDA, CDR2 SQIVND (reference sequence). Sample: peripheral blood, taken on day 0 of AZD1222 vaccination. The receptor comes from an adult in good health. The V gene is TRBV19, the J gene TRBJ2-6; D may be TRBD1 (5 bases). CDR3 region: CASSIDRAGANVLTF. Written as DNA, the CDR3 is TGTGCCAGTAGTATAGACAGGGCTGGGGCCAACGTCCTGACTTTC.